The entry below describes one T cell receptor beta chain. This record belongs to a study of blood T cell repertoires in COVID-19. In the source study's methods: Reference gene primer amplification gave nucleated cell count estimates. The data were produced by immunoSEQ multiplex PCR, yet TCRdb's version contains in-frame clones alone and is incomplete. That table furnishes V, J and clone size, whereas the DNA furnished D and trimming. This table holds 50,000 to 75,000 clones, more than 85% found once. V lost 2 bases and J lost 4; bases outside the gene matches: 14. The CDR3 covers 17 residues. CDR1 is GTSNPN, CDR2 SVGIG, per germline (reference sequence).

Sequenced: peripheral blood. This rearrangement joins TRBV30 to TRBJ1-2; 9 bases line up with TRBD1. The receptor was derived from an elderly man in a cohort sampled during active COVID-19. The CDR3 DNA sequence: TGTGCCTGGAGTAAAAAGCCGGGACAGGGTGGGGCCTATGGCTACACCTTC. Translated: CAWSKKPGQGGAYGYTF.